The present T cell receptor beta chain was sequenced within a study of T cells in Graves' hyperthyroidism and ophthalmopathy (dated by TCRdb to between 2018 and 2020). In terms of the full investigation: Peripheral blood was sampled at the time of initial diagnosis, prior to any treatment. A discovery cohort of approximately 97 patients, roughly 43 with Graves' ophthalmopathy and over 55 with stable Graves' hyperthyroidism, was used to find distinguishing TCR V-J signatures. Prospective prediction of ophthalmopathy was tested in an independent validation cohort of 18 to 20 hyperthyroidism patients and some 17 patients who later progressed to ophthalmopathy. The roughly 100 discovery patients were randomly divided into training and test sets at a 7:3 ratio. In six Graves' hyperthyroidism patients, the study also compared T-cell repertoires from thyroid tissue with T-cell repertoires from blood. Once sampling was done, hyperthyroidism patients were given methimazole at a starting dose of 30 mg daily, whereas ophthalmopathy patients were given high-dose intravenous methylprednisolone. The paper describes TCR Vbeta CDR3 sequencing of around 130 peripheral blood samples, made up of about 41 ophthalmopathy patients, approximately 73 hyperthyroidism patients and 17 progressor patients. Here is what the overall study found, with its caveats: In validation, progression to ophthalmopathy was predicted by the model with roughly 69% sensitivity and under 85% specificity, a median of around 6.5 months before onset. Ophthalmopathy was separated from stable hyperthyroidism by a 13 V-J signature model, with 85% to 90% sensitivity and just over 81% specificity obtained in cross-validation and 80%/75% obtained in testing. No statistical method was used to fix the sample size in advance, and group allocation was not hidden from the investigators. Most expanded thyroid clonotypes (frequency above 0.001) were also detected in blood, a finding suggesting that blood repertoires may reflect thyroid immune responses.

There are many counts of this clonotype. Its antigen has not been determined. Base qualities are not at hand, and no much larger clone is one base apart. Hyperthyroidism patients were newly diagnosed, had a disease duration of under 2 months, and were aged 18 to 65 years. Patients with uncontrolled infections, other autoimmune diseases, pregnancy or lactation were excluded. Diagnoses were based on clinical symptoms, serum thyroxine and TRAb, thyroid ultrasound and orbital computed tomography. For progressor patients, blood was drawn at the first diagnosis of hyperthyroidism, before any ophthalmopathy symptoms had appeared. PBMCs were isolated from about 9.2 ml of fresh peripheral blood by Ficoll-Paque density gradient centrifugation. Patients classed as progressors first received a Graves' hyperthyroidism diagnosis and then went on to develop ophthalmopathy during follow-up. Total RNA was extracted using Trizol reagent, and RNA quality was assessed on an Agilent 2100 Bioanalyzer.

TCR beta CDR3 regions were amplified from RNA transcripts. The TCR CDR3 was subjected to a first round of RT-PCR using the HTBI primer set and the Qiagen OneStep RT-PCR kit. Libraries were constructed in a second round of multiplex PCR, after which size selection and purification were carried out. Sequencing of the libraries was done on an Illumina HiSeq2000 using paired-end 100 bp reads. From the authors' description of their analysis: SOAPnuke was used to process the raw data, removing reads that contained adapters or uncalled bases, had a mean Phred below 15, or lacked an exact match to the constant primer or identifier. High-quality paired reads were merged with COPE v1.2.5, and unique nucleotide sequences were defined as clonotypes. Clonotypes were aligned to IMGT TRBV, TRBD and TRBJ reference segments using MiTCR v1.1. Analysis was restricted to V-J combinations with a frequency above 0.0001, which covered 99% to 99.2% of repertoires. The TCS score was defined as F50 (clonal expansion) divided by E x V (chaos), with BLOSUM62-based TCRdist calculated between CDR3 peptides within each V-J. Welch's t-statistics and random forest reduced 450 to 600 V-J features to under 15, which were used in a naive Bayes classifier (R e1071). In TCRdb, the public reads were trimmed at Q25 with fastp and aligned with MiXCR, with productive beta chains retained. Records with the same CDR3 protein are collapsed into one entry carrying the most frequent genes and DNA. TCRdb assigned the V and J calls; the authors' analysis was not used. The table for this sample lists 250,000 to 300,000 distinct CDR3 sequences; 13% to 15% of them were counted only once. The ten largest clonotypes hold 30% of the sample.

Its CDR3 holds 17 amino acids, cysteine through phenylalanine. Here the CDR3 DNA is all that survives: 51 bases in frame from base 1. In the germline V gene, CDR1 corresponds to MDHEN and CDR2 to SYDVKM. Trimming takes 4 bases off V and 4 bases off J; junction bases not matched to a gene: 14. This TCR came from a woman aged 45-59 years with Graves' hyperthyroidism that later progressed to Graves' ophthalmopathy. Sequencing input: blood. The chain links TRBV28 with TRBJ1-2, and 8 bases in between align with TRBD1. The CDR3 protein is CASSSIFRTGTGYGYTF. The DNA is TGTGCCAGCAGTTCAATATTCCGGACAGGGACTGGCTATGGCTACACCTTC.